This TCR beta chain was retrieved from a study of T-cell reconstitution after alpha-beta-depleted transplantation in children. Study-wide findings and caveats: There were reportedly several hundred expanded graft clones from which alpha-beta T cells came about two months after transplant.

The trim removed 5 bases at V and 6 bases at J, leaving 4 bases unmatched. There are 13 residues in the CDR3. Germline V gives CDR1 DFQATT, CDR2 SNEGSKA (reference sequence). This clonotype was seen more than once but under ten times. Its antigen is not identified. For TCRbeta, the library was prepared with unique molecular identifiers. TCRdb redid the calling of the PCR reads with MiXCR, one entry per CDR3 protein. The sample lists a few hundred thousand distinct CDR3 sequences; 43% were seen once. J is TRBJ1-1 and V is TRBV20-1, with 12 bases that match TRBD1. The sample consisted of PBMCs, taken before TCRalphabeta/CD19-depleted stem cell transplant. The sequence came from a girl aged 2 to 9 with aplastic anemia, due to receive a stem cell transplant. CDR3 nucleotides: TGCAGTGCTCAGGGACAGGGGGCCGCTGAAGCTTTCTTT. This translates into CSAQGQGAAEAFF.